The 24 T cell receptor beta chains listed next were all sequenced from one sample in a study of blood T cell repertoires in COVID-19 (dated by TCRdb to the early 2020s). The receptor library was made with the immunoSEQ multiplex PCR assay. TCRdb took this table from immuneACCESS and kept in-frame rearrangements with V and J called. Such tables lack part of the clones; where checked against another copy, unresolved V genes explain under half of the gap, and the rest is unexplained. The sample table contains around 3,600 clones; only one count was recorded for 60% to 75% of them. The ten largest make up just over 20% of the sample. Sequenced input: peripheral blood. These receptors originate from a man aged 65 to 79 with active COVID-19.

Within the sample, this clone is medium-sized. The DNA for the CDR3 is TGTGCCAGCAGTCTGGACAGGGCCCGCAATGAGCAGTTCTTC. It translates to CASSLDRARNEQFF. The V gene is TRBV28, the J gene TRBJ2-1; 8 nucleotides align to TRBD1. The germline V gene encodes CDR1 MDHEN and CDR2 SYDVKM. The CDR3 is made up of 14 amino acids. J was trimmed by 6 bases and V by 5 bases; bases with no gene match: 6.

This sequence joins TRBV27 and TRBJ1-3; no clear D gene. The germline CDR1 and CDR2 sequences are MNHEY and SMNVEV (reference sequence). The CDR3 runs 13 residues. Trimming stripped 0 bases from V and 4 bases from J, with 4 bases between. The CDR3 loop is CASSLSQGNTIYF. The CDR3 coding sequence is TGTGCCAGCAGTTTATCCCAGGGAAACACCATATATTTT.

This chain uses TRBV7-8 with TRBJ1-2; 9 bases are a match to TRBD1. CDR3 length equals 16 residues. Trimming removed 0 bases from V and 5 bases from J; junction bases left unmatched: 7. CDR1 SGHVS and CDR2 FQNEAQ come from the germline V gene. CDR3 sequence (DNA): TGTGCCAGCAGCTTAGCAACCGGGACAGGGCCATATGGCTACACCTTC. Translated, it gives CASSLATGTGPYGYTF.

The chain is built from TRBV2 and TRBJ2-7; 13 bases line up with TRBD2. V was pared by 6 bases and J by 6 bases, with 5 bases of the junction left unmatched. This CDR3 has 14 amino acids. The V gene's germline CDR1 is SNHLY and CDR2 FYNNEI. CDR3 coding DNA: TGTGCCAGCAGCAGACTAGCGGGAGGTTCCGAGCAGTACTTC. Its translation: CASSRLAGGSEQYF.

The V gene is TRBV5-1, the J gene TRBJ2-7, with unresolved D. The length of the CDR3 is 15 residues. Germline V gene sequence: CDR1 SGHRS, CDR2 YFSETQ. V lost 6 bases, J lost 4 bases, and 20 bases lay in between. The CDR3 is CASKRNTEDLYEQYF. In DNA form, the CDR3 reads TGCGCCAGCAAACGAAACACAGAAGACCTATACGAGCAGTACTTC.

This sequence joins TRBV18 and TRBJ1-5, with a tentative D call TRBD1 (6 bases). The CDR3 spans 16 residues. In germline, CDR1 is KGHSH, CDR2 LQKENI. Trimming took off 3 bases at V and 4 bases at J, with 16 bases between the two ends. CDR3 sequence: CASSPAVGQMNQPQHF. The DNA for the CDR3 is TGTGCCAGCTCACCCGCCGTCGGACAGATGAATCAGCCCCAGCATTTT. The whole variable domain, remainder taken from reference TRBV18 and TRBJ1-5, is NAGVMQNPRHLVRRRGQEARLRCSPMKGHSHVYWYRQLPEEGLKFMVYLQKENIIDESGMPKERFSAEFPKEGPSILRIQQVVRGDSAAYFCASSPAVGQMNQPQHFGDGTRLSIL.

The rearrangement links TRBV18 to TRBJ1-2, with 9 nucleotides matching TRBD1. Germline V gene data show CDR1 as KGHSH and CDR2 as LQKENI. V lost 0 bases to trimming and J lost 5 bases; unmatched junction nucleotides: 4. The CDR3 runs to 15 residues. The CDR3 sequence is CASSPPGTGMYGYTF. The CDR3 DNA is TGTGCCAGCTCACCACCCGGGACAGGGATGTATGGCTACACCTTC.

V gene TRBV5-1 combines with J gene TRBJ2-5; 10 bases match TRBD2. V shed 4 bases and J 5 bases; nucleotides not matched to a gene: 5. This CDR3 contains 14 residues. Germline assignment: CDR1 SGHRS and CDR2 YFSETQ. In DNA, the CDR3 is TGCGCCAGCAGCACGAGCGGGGGGGAGGAGACCCAGTACTTC. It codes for CASSTSGGEETQYF.

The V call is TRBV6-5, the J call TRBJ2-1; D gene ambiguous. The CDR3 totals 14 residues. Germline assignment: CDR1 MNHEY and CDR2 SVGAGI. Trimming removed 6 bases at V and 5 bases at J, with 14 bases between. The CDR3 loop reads CASSPLTADNEQFF. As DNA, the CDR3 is TGTGCCAGCAGCCCGTTGACGGCGGACAATGAGCAGTTCTTC.

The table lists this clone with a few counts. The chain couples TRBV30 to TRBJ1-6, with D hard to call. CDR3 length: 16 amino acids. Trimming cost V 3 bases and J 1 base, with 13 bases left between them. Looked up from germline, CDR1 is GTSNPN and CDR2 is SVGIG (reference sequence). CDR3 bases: TGTGCCTGGAGCGCAGGAATATGGTCCTATAATTCACCCCTCCACTTT. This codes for CAWSAGIWSYNSPLHF.

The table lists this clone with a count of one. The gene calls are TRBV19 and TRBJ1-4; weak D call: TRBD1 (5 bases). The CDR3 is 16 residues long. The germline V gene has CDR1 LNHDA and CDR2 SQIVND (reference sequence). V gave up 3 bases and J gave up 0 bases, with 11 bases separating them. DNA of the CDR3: TGTGCCAGTAGTATGGGGCGGTCAGCAACTAATGAAAAACTGTTTTTT. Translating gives CASSMGRSATNEKLFF.

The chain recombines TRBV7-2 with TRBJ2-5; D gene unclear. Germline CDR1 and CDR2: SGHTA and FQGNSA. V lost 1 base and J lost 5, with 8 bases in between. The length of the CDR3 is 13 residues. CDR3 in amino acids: CASSLGHLETQYF. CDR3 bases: TGTGCCAGCAGCTTAGGGCATCTGGAGACCCAGTACTTC.

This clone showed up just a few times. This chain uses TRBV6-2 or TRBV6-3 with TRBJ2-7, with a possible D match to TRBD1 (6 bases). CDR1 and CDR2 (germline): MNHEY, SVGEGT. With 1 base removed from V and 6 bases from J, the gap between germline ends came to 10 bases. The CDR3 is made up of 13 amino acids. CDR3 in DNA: TGTGCCAGCAGTTACTTACAGGGTGGCGAGCAGTACTTC. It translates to CASSYLQGGEQYF.

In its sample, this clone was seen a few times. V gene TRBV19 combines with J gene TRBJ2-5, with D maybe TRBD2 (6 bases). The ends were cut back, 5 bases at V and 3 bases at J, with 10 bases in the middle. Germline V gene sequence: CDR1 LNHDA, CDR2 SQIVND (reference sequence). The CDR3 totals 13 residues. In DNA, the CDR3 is TGTGCCAGTAGTTCCGGGGGAAAAGAGACCCAGTACTTC. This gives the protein CASSSGGKETQYF.

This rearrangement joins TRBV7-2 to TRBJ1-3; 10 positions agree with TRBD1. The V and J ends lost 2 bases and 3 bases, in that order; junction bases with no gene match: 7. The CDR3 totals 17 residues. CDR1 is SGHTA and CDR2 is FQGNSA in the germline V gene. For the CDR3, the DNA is TGTGCCAGCAGCTTATTCCCGGGGACAGGGGATGGAAACACCATATATTTT. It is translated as CASSLFPGTGDGNTIYF.

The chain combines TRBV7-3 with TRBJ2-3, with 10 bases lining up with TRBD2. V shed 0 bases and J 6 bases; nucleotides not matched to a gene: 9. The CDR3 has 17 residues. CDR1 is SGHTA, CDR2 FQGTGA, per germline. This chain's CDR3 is CASSLTGLAGVADTQYF. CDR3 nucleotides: TGTGCCAGCAGCTTAACTGGCCTAGCGGGAGTAGCTGATACGCAGTATTTT.

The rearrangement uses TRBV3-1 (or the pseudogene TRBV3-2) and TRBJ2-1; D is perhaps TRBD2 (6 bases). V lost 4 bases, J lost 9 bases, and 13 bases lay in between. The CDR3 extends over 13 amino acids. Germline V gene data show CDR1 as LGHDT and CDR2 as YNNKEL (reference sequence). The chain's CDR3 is CASSRGRGSEQFF. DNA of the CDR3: TGTGCCAGCAGCCGCGGACGGGGGAGTGAGCAGTTCTTC.

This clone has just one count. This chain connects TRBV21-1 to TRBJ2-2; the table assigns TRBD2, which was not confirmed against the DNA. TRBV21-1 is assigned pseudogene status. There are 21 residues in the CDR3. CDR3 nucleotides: TGTGCCAGCAGCAATCTTAGTTTATGGGGTTTTCGGGGGGACGAACACCGGGAGCTGTTTTTT. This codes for CASSNLSLWGFRGDEHRELFF.

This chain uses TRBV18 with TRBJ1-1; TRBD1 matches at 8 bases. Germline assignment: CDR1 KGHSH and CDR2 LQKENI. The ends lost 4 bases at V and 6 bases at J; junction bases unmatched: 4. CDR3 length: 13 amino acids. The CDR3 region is CASSRQGLAEAFF. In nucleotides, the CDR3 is TGTGCCAGCTCACGACAGGGGCTCGCTGAAGCTTTCTTT.

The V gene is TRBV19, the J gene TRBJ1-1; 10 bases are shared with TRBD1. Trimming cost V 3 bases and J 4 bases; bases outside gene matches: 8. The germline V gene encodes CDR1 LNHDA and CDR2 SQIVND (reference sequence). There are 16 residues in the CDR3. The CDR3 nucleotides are TGTGCCAGTAGTATGTTGAGGGGACAGGGGTCCACTGAAGCTTTCTTT. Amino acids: CASSMLRGQGSTEAFF.

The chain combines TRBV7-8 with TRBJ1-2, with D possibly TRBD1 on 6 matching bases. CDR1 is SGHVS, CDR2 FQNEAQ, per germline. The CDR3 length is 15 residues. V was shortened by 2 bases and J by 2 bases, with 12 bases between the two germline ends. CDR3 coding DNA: TGTGCCAGCAGCTTACGGGGGGCAGAGAACTATGGCTACACCTTC. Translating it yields CASSLRGAENYGYTF.

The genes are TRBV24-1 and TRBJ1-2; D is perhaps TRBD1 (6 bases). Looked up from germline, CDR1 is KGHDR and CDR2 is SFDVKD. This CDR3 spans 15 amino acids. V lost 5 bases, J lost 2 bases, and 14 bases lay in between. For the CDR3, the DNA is TGTGCCACCAGTGCACGGGCAGGGGCCAACTATGGCTACACCTTC. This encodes CATSARAGANYGYTF.

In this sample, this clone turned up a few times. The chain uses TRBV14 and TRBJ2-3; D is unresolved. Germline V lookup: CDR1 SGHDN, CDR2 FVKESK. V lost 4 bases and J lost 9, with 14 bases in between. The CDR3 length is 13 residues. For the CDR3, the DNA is TGTGCCAGCAGCCCTTTCGATGGTAGCACGCAGTATTTT. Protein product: CASSPFDGSTQYF.

CDR3: CASSAPPSGRGTDTQYF. As DNA, the CDR3 is TGTGCCAGCAGCGCCCCGCCTAGCGGGAGAGGAACAGATACGCAGTATTTT. The chain joins TRBV2 to TRBJ2-3, with TRBD2 matching 10 bases. The CDR3 spans 17 residues. Germline assignment: CDR1 SNHLY and CDR2 FYNNEI. V dropped 6 bases and J dropped 3; count of bases not matched to a gene: 12.